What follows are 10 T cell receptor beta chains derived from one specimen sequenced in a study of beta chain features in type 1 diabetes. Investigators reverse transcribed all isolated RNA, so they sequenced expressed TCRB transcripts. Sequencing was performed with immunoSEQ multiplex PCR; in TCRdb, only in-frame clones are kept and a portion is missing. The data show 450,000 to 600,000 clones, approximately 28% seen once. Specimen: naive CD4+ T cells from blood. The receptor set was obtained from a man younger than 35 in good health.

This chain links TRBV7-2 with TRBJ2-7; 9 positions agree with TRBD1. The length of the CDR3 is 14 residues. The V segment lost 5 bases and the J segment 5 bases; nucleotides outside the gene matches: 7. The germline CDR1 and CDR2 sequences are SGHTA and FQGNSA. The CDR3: CASSPGQGNHEQYF. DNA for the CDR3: TGTGCCAGCAGCCCGGGACAGGGAAATCACGAGCAGTACTTC.

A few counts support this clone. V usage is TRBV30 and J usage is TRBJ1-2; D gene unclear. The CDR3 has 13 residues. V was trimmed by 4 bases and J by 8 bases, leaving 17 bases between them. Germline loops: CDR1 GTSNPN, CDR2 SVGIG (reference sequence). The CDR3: CAWMQDRERGYTF. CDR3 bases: TGTGCCTGGATGCAGGACCGGGAGCGGGGCTACACCTTC.

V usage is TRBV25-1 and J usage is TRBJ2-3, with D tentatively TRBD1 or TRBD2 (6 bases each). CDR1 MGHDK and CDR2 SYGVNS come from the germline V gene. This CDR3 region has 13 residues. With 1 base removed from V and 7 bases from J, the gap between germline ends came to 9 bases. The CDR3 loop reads CASSESGGNTQYF. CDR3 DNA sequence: TGTGCCAGCAGTGAATCCGGGGGCAATACGCAGTATTTT.

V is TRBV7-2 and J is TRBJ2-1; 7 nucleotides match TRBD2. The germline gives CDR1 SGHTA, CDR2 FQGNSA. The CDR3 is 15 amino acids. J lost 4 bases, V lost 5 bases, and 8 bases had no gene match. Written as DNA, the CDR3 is TGTGCCAGCAGCCTAAGCGGGGCCGGGTACAATGAGCAGTTCTTC. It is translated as CASSLSGAGYNEQFF.

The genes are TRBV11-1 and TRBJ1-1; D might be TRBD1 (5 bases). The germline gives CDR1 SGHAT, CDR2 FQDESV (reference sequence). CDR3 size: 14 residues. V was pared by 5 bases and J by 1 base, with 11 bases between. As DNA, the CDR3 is TGTGCCAGCAGCCACAGGCGGGCGAACACTGAAGCTTTCTTT. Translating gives CASSHRRANTEAFF.

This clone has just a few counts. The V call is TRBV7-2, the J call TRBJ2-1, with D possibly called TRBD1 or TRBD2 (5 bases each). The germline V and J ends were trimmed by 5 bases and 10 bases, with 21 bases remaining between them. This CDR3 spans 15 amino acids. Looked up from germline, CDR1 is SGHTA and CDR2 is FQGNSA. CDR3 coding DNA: TGTGCCAGCAGCCAAGATAGGTCGGTCAGGGACGAGCAGTTCTTC. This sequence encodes CASSQDRSVRDEQFF.

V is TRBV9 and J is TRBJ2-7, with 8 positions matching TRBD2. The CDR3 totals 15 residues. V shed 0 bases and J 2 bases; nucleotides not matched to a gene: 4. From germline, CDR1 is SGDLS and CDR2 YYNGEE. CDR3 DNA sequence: TGTGCCAGCAGCGTAGGGGATAGCGGGACCTACGAGCAGTACTTC. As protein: CASSVGDSGTYEQYF.

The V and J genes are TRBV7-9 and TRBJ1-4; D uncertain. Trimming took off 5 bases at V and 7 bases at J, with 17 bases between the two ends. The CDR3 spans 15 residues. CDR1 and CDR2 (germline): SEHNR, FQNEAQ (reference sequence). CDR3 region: CASSPIRVMGEKLFF. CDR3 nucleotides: TGTGCCAGCAGCCCAATAAGGGTTATGGGTGAAAAACTGTTTTTT.

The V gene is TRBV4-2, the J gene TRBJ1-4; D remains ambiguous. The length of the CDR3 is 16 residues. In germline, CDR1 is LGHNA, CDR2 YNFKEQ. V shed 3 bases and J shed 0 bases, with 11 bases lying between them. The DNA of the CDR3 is TGTGCCAGCAGCCACCCGGACGGATCAACTAATGAAAAACTGTTTTTT. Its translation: CASSHPDGSTNEKLFF.

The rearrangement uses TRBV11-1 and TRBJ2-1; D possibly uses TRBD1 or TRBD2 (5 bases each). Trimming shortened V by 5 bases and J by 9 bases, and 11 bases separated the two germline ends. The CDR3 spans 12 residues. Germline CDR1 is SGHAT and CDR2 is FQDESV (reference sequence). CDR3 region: CASSLEGSEQFF. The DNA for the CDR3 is TGTGCCAGCAGCCTCGAGGGGTCTGAGCAGTTCTTC.